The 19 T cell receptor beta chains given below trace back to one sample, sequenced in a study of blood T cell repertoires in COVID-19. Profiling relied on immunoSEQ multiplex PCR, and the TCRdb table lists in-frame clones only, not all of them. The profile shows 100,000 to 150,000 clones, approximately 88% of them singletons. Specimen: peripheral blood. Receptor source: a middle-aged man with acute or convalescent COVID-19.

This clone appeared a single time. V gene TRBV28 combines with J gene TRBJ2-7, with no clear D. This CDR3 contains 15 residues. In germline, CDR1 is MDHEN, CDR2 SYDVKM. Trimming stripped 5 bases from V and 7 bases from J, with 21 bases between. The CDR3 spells CASSSYSPGLREQYF. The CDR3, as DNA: TGTGCCAGCAGTAGTTATAGCCCGGGTCTTAGGGAGCAGTACTTC. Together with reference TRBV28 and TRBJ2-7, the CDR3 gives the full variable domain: DVKVTQSSRYLVKRTGEKVFLECVQDMDHENMFWYRQDPGLGLRLIYFSYDVKMKEKGDIPEGYSVSREKKERFSLILESASTNQTSMYLCASSSYSPGLREQYFGPGTRLTVT.

CDR3 coding DNA: TGTGCCAGCAGCTTATTTCGGGCAGCCGGTCGGGGCTATGGCTACACCTTC. Amino acid sequence: CASSLFRAAGRGYGYTF. The genes are TRBV7-2 and TRBJ1-2; D is uncertain. The CDR3 is made up of 17 amino acids. V was clipped by 2 bases and J by 4 bases, with 20 bases between them. Germline V gene sequence: CDR1 SGHTA, CDR2 FQGNSA.

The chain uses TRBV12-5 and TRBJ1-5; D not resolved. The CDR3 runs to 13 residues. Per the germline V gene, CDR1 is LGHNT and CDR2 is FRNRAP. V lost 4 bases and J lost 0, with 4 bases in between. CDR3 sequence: CASGYSSNQPQHF. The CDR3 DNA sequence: TGTGCTAGTGGTTACAGTAGCAATCAGCCCCAGCATTTT.

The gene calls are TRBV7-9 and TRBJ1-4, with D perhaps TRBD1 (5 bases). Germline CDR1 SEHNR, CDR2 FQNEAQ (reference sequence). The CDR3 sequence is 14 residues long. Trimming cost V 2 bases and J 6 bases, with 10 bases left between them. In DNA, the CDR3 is TGTGCCAGCAGCTTACACCAGGGCGATGAAAAACTGTTTTTT. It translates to CASSLHQGDEKLFF. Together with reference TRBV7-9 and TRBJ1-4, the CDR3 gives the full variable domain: DTGVSQNPRHKITKRGQNVTFRCDPISEHNRLYWYRQTLGQGPEFLTYFQNEAQLEKSRLLSDRFSAERPKGSFSTLEIQRTEQGDSAMYLCASSLHQGDEKLFFGSGTQLSVL.

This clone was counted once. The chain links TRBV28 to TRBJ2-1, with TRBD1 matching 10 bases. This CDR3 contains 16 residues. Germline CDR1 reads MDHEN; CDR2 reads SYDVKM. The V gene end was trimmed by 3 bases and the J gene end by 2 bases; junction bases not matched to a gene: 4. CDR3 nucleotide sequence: TGTGCCAGCAGTTTGGGTGACAGGGGGCCCTACAATGAGCAGTTCTTC. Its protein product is CASSLGDRGPYNEQFF. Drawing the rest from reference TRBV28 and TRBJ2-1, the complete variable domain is DVKVTQSSRYLVKRTGEKVFLECVQDMDHENMFWYRQDPGLGLRLIYFSYDVKMKEKGDIPEGYSVSREKKERFSLILESASTNQTSMYLCASSLGDRGPYNEQFFGPGTRLTVL.

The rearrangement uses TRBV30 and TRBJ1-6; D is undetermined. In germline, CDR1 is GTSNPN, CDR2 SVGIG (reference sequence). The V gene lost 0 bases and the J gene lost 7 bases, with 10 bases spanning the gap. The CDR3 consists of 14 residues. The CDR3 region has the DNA TGTGCCTGGAGTGTGTTGGAGGCCAATTCACCCCTCCACTTT. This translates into CAWSVLEANSPLHF.

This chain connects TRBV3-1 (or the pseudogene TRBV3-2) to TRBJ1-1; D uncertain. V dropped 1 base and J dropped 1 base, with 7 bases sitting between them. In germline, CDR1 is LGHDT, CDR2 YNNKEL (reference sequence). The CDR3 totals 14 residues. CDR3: CASSQVFWNTEAFF. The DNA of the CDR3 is TGTGCCAGCAGCCAAGTCTTCTGGAACACTGAAGCTTTCTTT.

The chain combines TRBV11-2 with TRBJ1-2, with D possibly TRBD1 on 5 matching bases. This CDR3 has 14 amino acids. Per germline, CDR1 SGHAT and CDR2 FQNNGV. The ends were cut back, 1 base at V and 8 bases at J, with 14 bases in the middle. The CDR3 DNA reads TGTGCCAGCAGCTTAGTAGGGCAGGGCTGGGGCTACACCTTC. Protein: CASSLVGQGWGYTF. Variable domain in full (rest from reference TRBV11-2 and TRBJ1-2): EAGVAQSPRYKIIEKRQSVAFWCNPISGHATLYWYQQILGQGPKLLIQFQNNGVVDDSQLPKDRFSAERLKGVDSTLKIQPAKLEDSAVYLCASSLVGQGWGYTFGSGTRLTVV.

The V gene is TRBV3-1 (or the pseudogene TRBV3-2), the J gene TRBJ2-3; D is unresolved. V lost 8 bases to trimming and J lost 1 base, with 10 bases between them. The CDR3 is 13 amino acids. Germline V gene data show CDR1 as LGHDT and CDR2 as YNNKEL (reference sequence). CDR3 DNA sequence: TGTGCCAGCCGAGAGTCTGGCACAGATACGCAGTATTTT. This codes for CASRESGTDTQYF.

CDR3 in DNA: TGCGCCAGCAGCTTGGGACAGGGGGTTAACTATGGCTACACCTTC. This gives the protein CASSLGQGVNYGYTF. The chain employs TRBV5-1 and TRBJ1-2, with 9 bases lining up with TRBD1. CDR1 and CDR2 (germline): SGHRS, YFSETQ. This CDR3 region has 15 residues. Unmatched junction bases numbered 1, after V lost 0 bases and J lost 1 base. The whole variable domain, remainder taken from reference TRBV5-1 and TRBJ1-2, is KAGVTQTPRYLIKTRGQQVTLSCSPISGHRSVSWYQQTPGQGLQFLFEYFSETQRNKGNFPGRFSGRQFSNSRSEMNVSTLELGDSALYLCASSLGQGVNYGYTFGSGTRLTVV.

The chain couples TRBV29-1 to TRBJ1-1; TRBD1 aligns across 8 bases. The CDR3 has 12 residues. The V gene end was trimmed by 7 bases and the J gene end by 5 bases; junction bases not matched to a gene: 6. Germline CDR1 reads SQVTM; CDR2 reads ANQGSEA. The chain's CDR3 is CSADRGRTEAFF. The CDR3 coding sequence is TGCAGCGCCGACAGGGGAAGAACTGAAGCTTTCTTT. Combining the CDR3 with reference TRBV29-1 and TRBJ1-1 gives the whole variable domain SAVISQKPSRDICQRGTSLTIQCQVDSQVTMMFWYRQQPGQSLTLIATANQGSEATYESGFVIDKFPISRPNLTFSTLTVSNMSPEDSSIYLCSADRGRTEAFFGQGTRLTVV.

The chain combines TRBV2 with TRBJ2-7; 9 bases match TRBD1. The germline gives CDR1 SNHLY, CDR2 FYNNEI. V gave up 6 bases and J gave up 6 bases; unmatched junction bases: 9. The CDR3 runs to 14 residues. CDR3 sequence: CASSLGQGIVEQYF. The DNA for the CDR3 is TGTGCCAGCAGCCTTGGACAGGGGATCGTCGAGCAGTACTTC.

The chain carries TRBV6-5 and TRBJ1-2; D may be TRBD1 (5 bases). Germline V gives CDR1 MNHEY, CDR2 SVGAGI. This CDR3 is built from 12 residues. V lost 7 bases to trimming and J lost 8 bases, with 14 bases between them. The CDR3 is CASKQGRGGYTF. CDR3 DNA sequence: TGTGCCAGCAAGCAGGGTAGAGGCGGCTACACCTTC.

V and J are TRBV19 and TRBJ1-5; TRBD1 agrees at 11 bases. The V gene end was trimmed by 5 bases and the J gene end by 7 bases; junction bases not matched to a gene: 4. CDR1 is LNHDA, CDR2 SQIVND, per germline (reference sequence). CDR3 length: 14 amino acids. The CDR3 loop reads CASSGTGGPQPQHF. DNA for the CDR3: TGTGCCAGTAGTGGGACAGGGGGACCGCAGCCCCAGCATTTT.

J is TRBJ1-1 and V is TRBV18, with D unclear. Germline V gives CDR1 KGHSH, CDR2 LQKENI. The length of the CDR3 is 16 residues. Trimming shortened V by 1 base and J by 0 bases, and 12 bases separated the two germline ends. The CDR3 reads CASSPQLGSMNTEAFF. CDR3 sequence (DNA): TGTGCCAGCTCACCACAACTGGGCTCGATGAACACTGAAGCTTTCTTT.

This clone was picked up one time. CDR3 DNA sequence: TGTGCCAGCAGTCAAACGAGCGTTGGACAAGAGACCCAGTACTTC. This gives the protein CASSQTSVGQETQYF. This rearrangement joins TRBV27 to TRBJ2-5; no clear D. CDR1 and CDR2 from the germline V gene are MNHEY and SMNVEV (reference sequence). The CDR3 runs to 15 residues. V lost 5 bases and J 2 bases, leaving 15 bases between the germline ends.

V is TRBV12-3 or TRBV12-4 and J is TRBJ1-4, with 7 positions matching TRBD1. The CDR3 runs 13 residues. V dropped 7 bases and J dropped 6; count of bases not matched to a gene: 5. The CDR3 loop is CASNRGLDEKLFF. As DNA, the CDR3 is TGTGCCAGCAACAGGGGCTTGGATGAAAAACTGTTTTTT.

The CDR3 is CASSLTGQNSPLHF. The CDR3 nucleotides read TGTGCCAGCAGCCTCACAGGACAGAATTCACCCCTCCACTTT. J is TRBJ1-6 and V is TRBV14; D might be TRBD1 (6 bases). Between the trimmed V and J ends, which lost 4 bases and 7 bases, there was a span of 11 bases. Germline CDR1 and CDR2: SGHDN and FVKESK. The CDR3 totals 14 residues. The full variable domain, rest sourced from reference TRBV14 and TRBJ1-6, is EAGVTQFPSHSVIEKGQTVTLRCDPISGHDNLYWYRRVMGKEIKFLLHFVKESKQDESGMPNNRFLAERTGGTYSTLKVQPAELEDSGVYFCASSLTGQNSPLHFGNGTRLTVT.

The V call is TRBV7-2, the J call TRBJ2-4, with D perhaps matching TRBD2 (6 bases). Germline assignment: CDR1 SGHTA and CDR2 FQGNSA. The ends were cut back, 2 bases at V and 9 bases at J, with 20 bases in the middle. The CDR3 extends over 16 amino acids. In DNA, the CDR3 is TGTGCCAGCAGCTTAAGGGCGGGGCAGGGTTTTATCATTCAGTACTTC. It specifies CASSLRAGQGFIIQYF.